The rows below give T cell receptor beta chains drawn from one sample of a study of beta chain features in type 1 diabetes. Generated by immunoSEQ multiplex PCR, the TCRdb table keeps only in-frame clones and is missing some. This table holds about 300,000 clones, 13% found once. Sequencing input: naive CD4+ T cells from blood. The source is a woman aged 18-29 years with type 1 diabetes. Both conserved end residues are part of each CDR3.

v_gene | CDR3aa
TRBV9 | CASSPGTSPYNEQFF
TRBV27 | CASSYSPEGSSTDTQYF
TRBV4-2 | CASSLNRGDQPQHF
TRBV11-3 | CASSLQDLLGEQFF
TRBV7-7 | CASSLDRNTEAFF
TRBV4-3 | CASSRRWTGELFF
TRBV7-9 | CASSLRQGGETQYF
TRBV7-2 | CASTADRAGGYTF
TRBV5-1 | CASSLELAGGTDTQYF
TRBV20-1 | CSARDEIQQYF
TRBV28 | CASNYRSSYEQYF
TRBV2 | CASSDASGSETQYF
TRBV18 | CASSPSTGDYGYTF
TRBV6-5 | CASKAGGGRNTEAFF
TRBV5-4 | CASRPRQGSGANVLTF
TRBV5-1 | CASSLGTSGGTDTQYF
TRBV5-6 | CASSLGQEGAEAFF
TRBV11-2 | CASSSKLRQGSYEQYF
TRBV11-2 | CASSQIAGGPFNEQFF
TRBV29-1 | CSVEPYTDTQYF
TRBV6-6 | CASSAPRGGPTDTQYF
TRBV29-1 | CSVKRGSSYEQYF
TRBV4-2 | CASSPAQVTPTYEQYF